Listed here are 31 T cell receptor beta chains from one sample, sequenced in a study of T cells in women clearing cervical HPV infection. Here immunoSEQ multiplex PCR was the method, and the copy in TCRdb shows in-frame clones only, minus some. In all, the sample yields under 50,000 clones. The sequenced material came from blood buffy coat. Receptors originate from a woman aged 18 to 75 with a cervical HPV16 infection that either progressed to CIN3+ or cleared (not recorded which).

Points on this clone: Sequencing ends 3 residues short of the CDR3 end; the germline J gene provides the rest. The rearrangement joins TRBV5-6 to TRBJ2-7; D may be TRBD1 (6 bases). The CDR3 runs 15 residues. Germline loops: CDR1 SGHDT, CDR2 YYEEEE. V was shortened by 0 bases and J by 1 base, with 11 bases between the two germline ends. The CDR3 is CASSLGQGLSYEQYF. Partial CDR3 DNA: TGTGCCAGCAGCTTGGGTCAGGGGCTTTCCTACGAG.

Concerning this clone: The read falls 3 residues short of the CDR3 end, and the missing part is taken from the germline J gene. The chain recombines TRBV2 with TRBJ1-2; 9 nucleotides agree with TRBD1. Germline loops: CDR1 SNHLY, CDR2 FYNNEI. This CDR3 region has 13 residues. V shed 6 bases, J shed 6 bases, and the junction held 5 bases outside the gene matches. This chain's CDR3 is CASSSTGGDGYTF. The part of the CDR3 DNA that was read is TGTGCCAGCAGCTCGACAGGGGGAGATGGC.

As for this clone: The CDR3 end lies 3 residues beyond the end of the read and is filled in from the germline J gene. The rearrangement links TRBV20-1 to TRBJ2-7; 11 nucleotides align to TRBD1. Germline V CDR1 and CDR2: DFQATT, SNEGSKA (reference sequence). The ends lost 7 bases at V and 2 bases at J; junction bases unmatched: 10. The CDR3 sequence is 15 residues long. This chain's CDR3 is CSVHDGGQGAYEQYF. The CDR3 bases that were read are TGCAGTGTCCACGACGGGGGACAGGGGGCCTACGAG.

Comments on this clone: The read ends 3 residues early relative to the CDR3; the germline J gene fills the gap. This chain uses TRBV11-3 with TRBJ2-5; 7 bases align to TRBD2. Trimming removed 6 bases from V and 0 bases from J; junction bases left unmatched: 1. CDR3 length: 13 amino acids. Per germline, CDR1 SGHNT and CDR2 YENEEA. CDR3 bases read: TGTGCCAGCAGTCGGGGGGACCAAGAGACC. Translating it yields CASSRGDQET. The CDR3 in full is CASSRGDQETQYF.

As regards this clone: The read ends 3 residues before the CDR3 terminus; that terminus is restored from the germline J gene. V gene TRBV19 combines with J gene TRBJ1-1; D uncertain. The CDR3 consists of 14 residues. Trimming removed 5 bases at V and 4 bases at J, with 14 bases between. The germline CDR1 and CDR2 sequences are LNHDA and SQIVND (reference sequence). CDR3 amino acids: CASSRVSKSTEAFF. The CDR3 DNA, read in part, is TGTGCCAGTAGTCGGGTCTCAAAGAGCACTGAA.

About this clone itself: The read terminates 3 residues before the CDR3 end, so the remaining end is supplied by the germline J gene. This rearrangement joins TRBV19 to TRBJ1-6, with 8 bases lining up with TRBD1. Per germline, CDR1 LNHDA and CDR2 SQIVND (reference sequence). The junction had 5 bases not matched to a gene; V was cut back by 4 bases and J by 0 bases. The CDR3 loop spans 17 amino acids. The covered CDR3 bases are TGTGCCAGTAGTACAGGACAGGGTAGCTCCTATAATTCACCC. It is translated as CASSTGQGSSYNSP. The whole CDR3 region reads CASSTGQGSSYNSPLHF.

With respect to this clone: The read ends 3 residues shy of where the CDR3 ends; the end is completed using the germline J gene. The genes are TRBV7-2 and TRBJ1-2, with D possibly TRBD1 on 5 matching bases. In germline, CDR1 is SGHTA, CDR2 FQGNSA. This CDR3 comprises 14 residues. Trimming took 1 base from V and 7 from J, leaving 13 bases between them. The CDR3 protein is CASSLEVRGFGYTF. CDR3 DNA (partial): TGTGCCAGCAGCTTAGAGGTTAGGGGATTTGGC.

Points on this clone: The CDR3 end is not reached by the read, which stops 3 residues before it; the germline J gene fills it in. The V and J genes are TRBV7-9 and TRBJ2-4, with D possibly matching TRBD1 (5 bases). Germline CDR1 SEHNR, CDR2 FQNEAQ (reference sequence). The CDR3 spans 14 residues. The CDR3 spells CASSPLQGTLGQYF. Incomplete CDR3 DNA: TGTGCCAGCAGTCCCCTGCAGGGAACCCTGGGT.

Remarks on this clone: The read finishes 3 residues shy of the CDR3 end, and the germline J gene is used to complete it. The chain recombines TRBV11-2 with TRBJ1-2; maybe TRBD1 (5 bases). V was pared by 3 bases and J by 3 bases, with 11 bases between. The CDR3 spans 14 residues. Germline V gene data show CDR1 as SGHAT and CDR2 as FQNNGV. CDR3 in amino acids: CASSFGGNYYGYTF. CDR3 bases read: TGTGCCAGCAGCTTCGGGGGGAATTACTATGGC.

Of note for this clone: The read comes to an end 3 residues before the CDR3 does, leaving the germline J gene to fill in the end. This rearrangement joins TRBV7-2 to TRBJ2-7; TRBD2 aligns across 7 bases. Germline lookup yields CDR1 SGHTA and CDR2 FQGNSA. J lost 4 bases, V lost 4 bases, and 10 bases had no gene match. The CDR3 has 15 residues. The sequenced part of the CDR3 DNA is TGTGCCAGCAGCTCGAGCCCGGGACTACAATACGAG. Its protein is CASSSSPGLQYE. The whole CDR3 is CASSSSPGLQYEQYF.

CDR3 sequence: CSAKDRADGELFF. The DNA read from the CDR3 is TGCAGTGCTAAGGACAGGGCGGACGGGGAG. This chain uses TRBV20-1 with TRBJ2-2; 8 positions agree with TRBD1. The read ends 3 residues shy of where the CDR3 ends; the end is completed using the germline J gene. CDR1 is DFQATT and CDR2 is SNEGSKA in the germline V gene (reference sequence). The V gene end was trimmed by 4 bases and the J gene end by 7 bases; junction bases not matched to a gene: 5. The CDR3 is made up of 13 amino acids.

Note on this clone: The CDR3 goes on 3 residues after the read ends, and that part is filled in from the germline J gene. The chain carries TRBV28 and TRBJ1-6; no reliable D call. The CDR3 has 11 residues. Germline values: CDR1 MDHEN, CDR2 SYDVKM. CDR3 DNA, as far as it was read: TGTGCCAGCAGTTTCCCAGAGGCC. Translating it yields CASSFPEA. The whole CDR3 region reads CASSFPEALHF. Full variable domain (rest looked up from reference TRBV28 and TRBJ1-6): DVKVTQSSRYLVKRTGEKVFLECVQDMDHENMFWYRQDPGLGLRLIYFSYDVKMKEKGDIPEGYSVSREKKERFSLILESASTNQTSMYLCASSFPEALHFGNGTRLTVT.

Comment on this clone: Coverage ceases 3 residues before the CDR3 finishes, and the germline J gene fills in the end. This chain links TRBV18 with TRBJ2-4; D is possibly TRBD1 (5 bases). Looked up from germline, CDR1 is KGHSH and CDR2 is LQKENI. The CDR3 extends over 18 amino acids. The CDR3: CASSPKVIQQGNLSTQYF. CDR3 DNA, as far as it was read: TGTGCCAGCTCACCTAAAGTGATTCAGCAGGGCAATTTATCAACT.

As to this clone: Read sequence stops 3 residues before the CDR3 end, and the germline J gene provides the missing end. V and J are TRBV30 and TRBJ2-2; 8 bases align to TRBD1. Unmatched junction bases numbered 10, after V lost 3 bases and J lost 1 base. In germline, CDR1 is GTSNPN, CDR2 SVGIG (reference sequence). This CDR3 comprises 17 residues. CDR3 DNA, as far as it was read: TGTGCCTGGAGCGCACCAGGGACAGGATTGAACACCGGGGAG. The encoded protein is CAWSAPGTGLNTGE. The whole CDR3 protein is CAWSAPGTGLNTGELFF.

Regarding this clone: From the germline J gene comes the end of the CDR3, since the read stops 3 residues before it. The chain carries TRBV24-1 and TRBJ2-3; unclear D gene. Trimming stripped 6 bases from V and 2 bases from J, with 11 bases between. This CDR3 is 14 amino acids long. CDR1 is KGHDR, CDR2 SFDVKD, per germline. The CDR3 spells CATSPPGPTDTQYF. Partial CDR3 DNA: TGTGCCACCAGTCCACCCGGTCCCACAGATACG.

Worth noting for this clone: Read coverage stops 3 residues before the CDR3 terminus; the germline J gene supplies the remainder. This chain joins TRBV29-1 and TRBJ2-7; D is uncertain. The V and J ends lost 4 bases and 3 bases respectively, with 10 bases between them. The CDR3 extends over 12 amino acids. Germline V gene sequence: CDR1 SQVTM, CDR2 ANQGSEA. This CDR3 reads CSVGGGYYEQYF. CDR3 DNA, as far as it was read: TGCAGCGTTGGTGGCGGATACTACGAG.

As concerns this clone: Read sequence stops 3 residues before the CDR3 end, and the germline J gene provides the missing end. V gene TRBV5-1 combines with J gene TRBJ2-2, with TRBD1 matching over 8 bases. This CDR3 contains 15 residues. Germline assignment: CDR1 SGHRS and CDR2 YFSETQ. The sequenced part of the CDR3 DNA is TGCGCCAGCAGCGGTACAGGGGGAACTAATGAAAAG. Its translation: CASSGTGGTNEK. The entire CDR3 is CASSGTGGTNEKLFF.

On this clone itself: The read terminates 3 residues before the CDR3 end, so the remaining end is supplied by the germline J gene. This rearrangement joins TRBV15 to TRBJ2-6; D unclear. The CDR3 is 15 amino acids. The germline CDR1 and CDR2 sequences are LNHNV and YYDKDF (reference sequence). Trimming took 8 bases from V and 0 from J, leaving 11 bases between them. CDR3 bases read: TGTGCCACCGAATGGGCTCTCTCTGGGGCCAACGTC. Amino acid sequence: CATEWALSGANV. Given in full, the CDR3 is CATEWALSGANVLTF.

CDR3: CSVSGIVRTGGYEQYF. The CDR3 bases that were read are TGCAGCGTGTCGGGAATAGTTAGGACAGGGGGCTACGAG. The chain couples TRBV29-1 to TRBJ2-7; 10 bases line up with TRBD1. The DNA ends 3 residues before the CDR3 does, and the rest of the CDR3 is filled in from the germline J gene. J gave up 3 bases and V 6 bases, and 14 bases lay outside the gene matches. CDR3 length equals 16 residues. Germline V gene data show CDR1 as SQVTM and CDR2 as ANQGSEA.

Concerning this clone itself: The read is 3 residues too short to cover the CDR3 end, so that end is filled in from the germline J gene. This chain links TRBV11-2 with TRBJ2-3, with D hard to call. This CDR3 contains 15 residues. With 3 bases removed from V and 1 base from J, the gap between germline ends came to 11 bases. The V gene's germline CDR1 is SGHAT and CDR2 FQNNGV. CDR3 region: CASSFPSEGTDTQYF. The covered CDR3 bases are TGTGCCAGCAGCTTCCCTAGTGAGGGCACAGATACG.

Details on this clone: The read ends 3 residues before the CDR3 terminus; that terminus is restored from the germline J gene. V is TRBV14 and J is TRBJ2-3, with D tentatively TRBD2 (7 bases). The CDR3 runs to 15 residues. Per the germline V gene, CDR1 is SGHDN and CDR2 is FVKESK. The CDR3 sequence: CASSQEWGGGETQYF. The sequenced CDR3 bases are TGTGCCAGCAGCCAAGAGTGGGGGGGCGGAGAGACG.

Remarks on this clone: The read falls 3 residues short of the CDR3 end, and the missing part is taken from the germline J gene. V usage is TRBV5-1 and J usage is TRBJ1-4; D not resolved. From germline, CDR1 is SGHRS and CDR2 YFSETQ. This CDR3 spans 11 amino acids. Trimming cost V 5 bases and J 4 bases, with 3 bases left between them. CDR3 sequence reads: CASRYNEKLFF. The covered CDR3 bases are TGCGCCAGCAGGTATAATGAAAAA. The complete variable domain, with remaining parts taken from reference TRBV5-1 and TRBJ1-4, reads KAGVTQTPRYLIKTRGQQVTLSCSPISGHRSVSWYQQTPGQGLQFLFEYFSETQRNKGNFPGRFSGRQFSNSRSEMNVSTLELGDSALYLCASRYNEKLFFGSGTQLSVL.

Turning to this clone: The read falls 3 residues short of the CDR3 end, and the missing part is taken from the germline J gene. This chain uses TRBV20-1 with TRBJ2-3, with TRBD2 matching over 15 bases. Germline-derived CDR1 and CDR2 are DFQATT and SNEGSKA (reference sequence). The CDR3 has 15 residues. The CDR3 here is CSAKGLAGGRETQYF. Incomplete CDR3 DNA: TGCAGTGCAAAGGGACTAGCGGGGGGTCGAGAGACG.

CDR3 DNA (partial): TGCAGTGCTCTTAGCGGGCCACAAGAGACC. Translated: CSALSGPQET. The whole CDR3 is CSALSGPQETQYF. The chain is built from TRBV20-1 and TRBJ2-5; 7 bases line up with TRBD2. The read comes to an end 3 residues before the CDR3 does, leaving the germline J gene to fill in the end. Trimming removed 5 bases from V and 2 bases from J; junction bases left unmatched: 5. There are 13 residues in the CDR3. Germline-derived CDR1 and CDR2 are DFQATT and SNEGSKA (reference sequence).

For this clone: Coverage ceases 3 residues before the CDR3 finishes, and the germline J gene fills in the end. The chain has TRBV7-6 and TRBJ1-2, with TRBD1 matching 7 bases. There are 16 residues in the CDR3. Germline CDR1 is SGHVS and CDR2 is FNYEAQ. This CDR3 reads CASSRRDRITYGDYTF. CDR3 DNA (partial): TGTGCCAGCAGCCGACGGGACAGAATAACTTATGGTGAC.

Of note for this clone: The sequenced fragment ends 3 residues before the CDR3 boundary, so the rest is inferred from the germline J gene. The chain recombines TRBV13 with TRBJ2-4, with TRBD1 matching 9 bases. Germline V gene lookup returns CDR1 PRHDT and CDR2 FYEKMQ (reference sequence). CDR3 length: 15 amino acids. The covered CDR3 bases are TGTGCCAGCAGCTTACATGGACAGGGGACATCCGGT. This encodes CASSLHGQGTSG. The CDR3 reads in full as CASSLHGQGTSGQYF.

Points on this clone: The CDR3 goes on 3 residues after the read ends, and that part is filled in from the germline J gene. The rearrangement links TRBV19 to TRBJ2-3; 7 nucleotides agree with TRBD2. Germline V gene lookup returns CDR1 LNHDA and CDR2 SQIVND (reference sequence). The V and J ends lost 5 bases and 6 bases, in that order; junction bases with no gene match: 14. This CDR3 is 16 amino acids long. CDR3 residues: CASSPLTSRLTDTQYF. The CDR3 bases that were read are TGTGCCAGTAGTCCCCTGACTAGCCGGTTGACGGATACG.

For this clone: The read comes to an end 3 residues before the CDR3 does, leaving the germline J gene to fill in the end. The V and J genes are TRBV20-1 and TRBJ2-7; D perhaps matches TRBD2 (6 bases). Germline V CDR1 and CDR2: DFQATT, SNEGSKA (reference sequence). CDR3 length: 14 residues. V lost 6 bases and J 3 bases, leaving 18 bases between the germline ends. The sequenced CDR3 bases are TGCAGTGCCAGACACGGCGGGGTTAGCTACGAG. Translation: CSARHGGVSYE. The full-length CDR3 reads as CSARHGGVSYEQYF.

To note about this clone: The read halts 3 residues ahead of the CDR3 end, with the missing end drawn from the germline J gene. This chain links TRBV5-1 with TRBJ2-1, with D perhaps TRBD1 (5 bases). The CDR3 is 14 residues long. V lost 1 base and J lost 9, with 14 bases in between. Germline CDR1 reads SGHRS; CDR2 reads YFSETQ. The CDR3 region is CASSLLGAGFEQFF. CDR3 DNA (partial): TGCGCCAGCAGCTTGCTAGGGGCCGGGTTTGAG. Supplemented by reference TRBV5-1 and TRBJ2-1, the full variable domain reads KAGVTQTPRYLIKTRGQQVTLSCSPISGHRSVSWYQQTPGQGLQFLFEYFSETQRNKGNFPGRFSGRQFSNSRSEMNVSTLELGDSALYLCASSLLGAGFEQFFGPGTRLTVL.

Comments on this clone: The CDR3 is cut off 3 residues early in the read; its end comes from the germline J gene. This chain joins TRBV20-1 and TRBJ2-7, with 9 positions matching TRBD1. Trimming at V came to 5 bases and at J to 0 bases, leaving 11 bases not matched to a gene. From germline, CDR1 is DFQATT and CDR2 SNEGSKA (reference sequence). This CDR3 region has 16 residues. CDR3 DNA (partial): TGCAGTGCTCTAATGGTTCGGACAGGGGACTCCTACGAG. Protein sequence: CSALMVRTGDSYE. From start to end, the CDR3 is CSALMVRTGDSYEQYF.

Of note for this clone: The read ends 3 residues shy of where the CDR3 ends; the end is completed using the germline J gene. The chain links TRBV7-9 to TRBJ2-7; 7 bases align to TRBD2. CDR1 is SEHNR, CDR2 FQNEAQ, per germline (reference sequence). The CDR3 is 14 residues long. V lost 5 bases to trimming and J lost 2 bases; unmatched junction nucleotides: 6. The CDR3 spells CASSTSGGAYEQYF. Partial CDR3 DNA: TGTGCCAGCAGCACCAGTGGGGGGGCCTACGAG. The whole variable domain, remainder taken from reference TRBV7-9 and TRBJ2-7, is DTGVSQNPRHKITKRGQNVTFRCDPISEHNRLYWYRQTLGQGPEFLTYFQNEAQLEKSRLLSDRFSAERPKGSFSTLEIQRTEQGDSAMYLCASSTSGGAYEQYFGPGTRLTVT.